This T cell receptor (beta chain) was observed in a study of blood T cell repertoires in COVID-19 (TCRdb year 2020). Regarding the research as a whole: Samples covering the acute and convalescent phases of COVID-19 were provided by collaborators in the United States, Italy and Spain. The prospective study material was composed of cDNA or gDNA derived from T cells, B-cell-depleted T cells, or PBMCs. Samples were obtained from the ongoing ImmuneRACE study (first 160 participants) and from 1,000 to 1,500 subjects provided by 6 global collaborators. The repertoires were made available in a free public database intended to serve as a resource for research on the immune response to SARS-CoV-2. Sample metadata almost always included a de-identified subject ID, COVID-19 status, age in years and sex. Where HLA class I and class II types were available, the types were taken from metadata supplied by the sample provider, not from assay-based typing. The dataset comprised deeply sampled blood TCRbeta repertoires from subjects exposed to, actively infected with, or recovered from COVID-19. Study-wide conclusions, independent of this receptor: The quantity of clinical and demographic metadata differed by source and by participant and was supplied without curation.

Collaborating institutions collected whole blood in K2EDTA tubes following their own protocols. For TCRbeta analysis, collaborators shipped samples in one of three forms: frozen whole blood, isolated PBMCs, or DNA extracted from either of those sample types. According to the germline V gene (reference sequence), CDR1 reads LNHDA and CDR2 reads SQIVND. The CDR3 contains 14 residues, cysteine and phenylalanine counted. Only CDR3 DNA remains: 42 bases, in frame from the first base. The V end loses 4 bases and the J end loses 3 bases, and a stretch of 10 bases separates them. This clone was seen once. There is no known antigen for this receptor. One base away there is no much larger clone; base qualities are not given. The immunoSEQ Assay, a bias-controlled multiplex PCR, was used to amplify TCRbeta CDR3 regions from genomic DNA. The original methods were these. Nucleated cell counts per sample were estimated from amplification of reference gene primers within the assay. To quantify the absolute abundance of each unique TCRbeta CDR3 rearrangement, sequence reads were collapsed and filtered. Productive Simpson clonality was computed per sample as the square root of Simpson's diversity index over productive rearrangements. TCRdb took over this immuneACCESS table, retaining in-frame rearrangements with V and J assigned. Such tables are incomplete; in checked studies, under half of the missing clones stem from an unresolved V gene, and the remainder is unexplained. That table supplies the V and J calls and clone size; D and trimming were determined from the DNA. A total of approximately 280,000 clones appear in this sample, roughly 90% of them only once. The ten biggest clones cover around 4.4% of the sample.

The chain uses TRBV19 and TRBJ1-5; a tentative D match to TRBD1 spans 6 bases. The TCR sequence derives from a man aged 40-49 years with acute or convalescent COVID-19. The sample comprised peripheral blood. The nucleotides are TGTGCCAGTAGTAAGCGACAGGACAATCAGCCCCAGCATTTT. Translated, this is CASSKRQDNQPQHF.